Below, one T cell receptor (beta chain) is given with its context. An end of the junction does not agree with germline; a read error may underlie this. This record belongs to a study of blood T cell repertoires in COVID-19. Per germline, CDR1 LNHDA and CDR2 SQIVND (reference sequence). The CDR3 length is 19 residues. Under the authors' procedure: It was from reference gene primer amplification that nucleated cell counts were estimated. The repertoire was sequenced with immunoSEQ multiplex PCR; TCRdb's copy has only in-frame clones and lacks some. V and J calls and clone size are those listed in that table; D and trimming were worked out from the DNA. The sample records about 200,000 clones, 65% to 85% being singletons.

This TCR was sampled from a human donor in a cohort sampled during active COVID-19. The sequenced sample was peripheral blood. The genes are TRBV19 and TRBJ2-6; a possible D gene is TRBD1 (5 bases). The DNA of the CDR3 is TGTGCCAGTAGCATAGGGTCACAGGTTCTCGGGTCTGGGGCCAACGTCCTGACTTTC. Amino acid sequence: CASSIGSQVLGSGANVLTF. Full variable domain (outside the CDR3, taken from reference TRBV19 and TRBJ2-6): DGGITQSPKYLFRKEGQNVTLSCEQNLNHDAMYWYRQDPGQGLRLIYYSQIVNDFQKGDIAEGYSVSREKKESFPLTVTSAQKNPTAFYLCASSIGSQVLGSGANVLTFGAGSRLTVL.